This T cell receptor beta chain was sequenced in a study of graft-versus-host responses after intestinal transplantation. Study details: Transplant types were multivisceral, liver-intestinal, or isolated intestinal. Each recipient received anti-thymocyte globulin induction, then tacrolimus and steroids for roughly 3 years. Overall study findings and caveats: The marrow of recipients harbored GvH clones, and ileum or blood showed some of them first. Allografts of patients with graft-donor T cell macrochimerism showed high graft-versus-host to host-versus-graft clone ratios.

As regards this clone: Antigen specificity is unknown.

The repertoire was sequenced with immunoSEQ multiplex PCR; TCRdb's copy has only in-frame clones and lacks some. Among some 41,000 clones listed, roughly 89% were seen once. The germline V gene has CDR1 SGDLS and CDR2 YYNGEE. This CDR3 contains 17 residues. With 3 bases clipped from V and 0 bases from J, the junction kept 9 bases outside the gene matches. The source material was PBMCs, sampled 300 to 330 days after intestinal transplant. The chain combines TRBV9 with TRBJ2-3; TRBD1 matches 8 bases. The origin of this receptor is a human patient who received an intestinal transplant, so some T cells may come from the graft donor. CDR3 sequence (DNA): TGTGCCAGCAGCGCCGACAGGGGCGTATTTAGCACAGATACGCAGTATTTT. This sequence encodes CASSADRGVFSTDTQYF.